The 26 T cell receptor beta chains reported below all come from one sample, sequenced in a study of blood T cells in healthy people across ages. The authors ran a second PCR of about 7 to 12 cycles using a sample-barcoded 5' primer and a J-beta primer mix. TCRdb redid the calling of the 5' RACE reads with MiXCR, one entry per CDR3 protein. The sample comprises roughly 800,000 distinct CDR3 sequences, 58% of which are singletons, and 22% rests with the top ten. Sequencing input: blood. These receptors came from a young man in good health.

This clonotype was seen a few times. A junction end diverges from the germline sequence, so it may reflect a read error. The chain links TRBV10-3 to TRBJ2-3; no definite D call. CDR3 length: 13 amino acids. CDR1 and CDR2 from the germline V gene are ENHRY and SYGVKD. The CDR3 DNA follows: TGTGCCATCAATTCGATCCGCACGGATACGCAGTATTTT. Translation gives CAINSIRTDTQYF.

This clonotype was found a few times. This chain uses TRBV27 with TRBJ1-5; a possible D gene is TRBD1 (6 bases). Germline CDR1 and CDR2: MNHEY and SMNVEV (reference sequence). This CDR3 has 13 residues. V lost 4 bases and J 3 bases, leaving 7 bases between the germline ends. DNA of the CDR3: TGTGCCAGCAGTTACAGGGACAATCAGCCCCAGCATTTT. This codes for CASSYRDNQPQHF.

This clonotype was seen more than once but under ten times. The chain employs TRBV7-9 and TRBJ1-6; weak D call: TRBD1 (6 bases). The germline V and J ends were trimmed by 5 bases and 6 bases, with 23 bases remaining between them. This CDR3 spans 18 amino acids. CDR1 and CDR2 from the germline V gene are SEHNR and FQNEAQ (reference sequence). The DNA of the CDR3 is TGTGCCAGCAGCGCTACAGGGACGACTGGGCTTGGTAATTCACCCCTCCACTTT. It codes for CASSATGTTGLGNSPLHF.

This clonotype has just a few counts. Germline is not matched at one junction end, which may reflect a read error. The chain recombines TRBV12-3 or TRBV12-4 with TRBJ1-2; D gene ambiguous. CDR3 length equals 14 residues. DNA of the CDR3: TGTGCCAGCAGCTTAGTTCTGGGAAACTATGGCTACACCTTC. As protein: CASSLVLGNYGYTF.

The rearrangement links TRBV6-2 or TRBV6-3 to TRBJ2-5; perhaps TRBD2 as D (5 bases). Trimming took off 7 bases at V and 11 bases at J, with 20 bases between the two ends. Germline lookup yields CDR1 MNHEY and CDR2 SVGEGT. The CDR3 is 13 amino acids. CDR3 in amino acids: CASTLLGHNEQYF. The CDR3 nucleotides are TGTGCCAGCACCTTACTAGGGCACAATGAGCAGTACTTC.

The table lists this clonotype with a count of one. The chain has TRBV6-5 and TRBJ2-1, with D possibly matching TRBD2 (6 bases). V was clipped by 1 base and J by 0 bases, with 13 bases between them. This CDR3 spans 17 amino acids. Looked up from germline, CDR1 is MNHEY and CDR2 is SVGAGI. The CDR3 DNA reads TGTGCCAGCAGTTACTTTGGACTACCGAGCTCCTACAATGAGCAGTTCTTC. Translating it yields CASSYFGLPSSYNEQFF.

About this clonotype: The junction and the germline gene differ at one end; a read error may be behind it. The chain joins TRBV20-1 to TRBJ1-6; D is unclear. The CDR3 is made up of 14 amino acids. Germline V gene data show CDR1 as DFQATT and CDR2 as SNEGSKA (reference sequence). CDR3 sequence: CSARDLLGDSPPHF. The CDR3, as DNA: TGCAGTGCTAGAGATCTGTTGGGCGATTCACCCCCCCACTTT.

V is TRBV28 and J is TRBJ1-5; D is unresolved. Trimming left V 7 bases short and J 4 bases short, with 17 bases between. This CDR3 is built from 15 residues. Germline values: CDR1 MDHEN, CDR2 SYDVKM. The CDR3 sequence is CASTLLQLGNQPQHF. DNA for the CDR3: TGTGCCAGCACCCTGTTGCAACTCGGGAATCAGCCCCAGCATTTT.

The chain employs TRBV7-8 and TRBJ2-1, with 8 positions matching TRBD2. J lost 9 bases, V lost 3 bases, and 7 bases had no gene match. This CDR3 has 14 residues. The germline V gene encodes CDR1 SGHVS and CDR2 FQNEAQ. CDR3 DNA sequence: TGTGCCAGCAGCTTGGGCGGCGGGGGGCCTGAGCAGTTCTTC. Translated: CASSLGGGGPEQFF.

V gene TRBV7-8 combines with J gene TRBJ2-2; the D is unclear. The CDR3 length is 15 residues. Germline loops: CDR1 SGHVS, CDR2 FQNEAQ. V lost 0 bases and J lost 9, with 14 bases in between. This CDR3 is CASSLARVPPWELFF. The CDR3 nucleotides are TGTGCCAGCAGCTTAGCCCGCGTCCCGCCCTGGGAGCTGTTTTTT.

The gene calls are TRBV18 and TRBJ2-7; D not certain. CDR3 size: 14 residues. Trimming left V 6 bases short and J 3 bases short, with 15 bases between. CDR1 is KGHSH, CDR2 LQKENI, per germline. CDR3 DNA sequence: TGTGCCAGCTCCCCTGAGATAACTGGCTACGAGCAGTACTTC. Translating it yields CASSPEITGYEQYF.

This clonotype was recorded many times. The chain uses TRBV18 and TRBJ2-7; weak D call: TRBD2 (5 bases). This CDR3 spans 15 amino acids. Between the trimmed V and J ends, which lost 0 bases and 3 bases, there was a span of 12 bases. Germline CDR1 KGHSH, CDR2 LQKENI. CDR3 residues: CASSPPKPGFYEQYF. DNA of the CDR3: TGTGCCAGCTCACCACCGAAGCCGGGATTCTACGAGCAGTACTTC.

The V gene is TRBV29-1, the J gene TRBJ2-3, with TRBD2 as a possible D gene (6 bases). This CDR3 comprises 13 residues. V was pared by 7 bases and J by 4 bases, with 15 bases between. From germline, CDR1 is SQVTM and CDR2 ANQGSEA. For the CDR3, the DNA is TGCAGCGCGGAGGGAACGGGCCCAGATACGCAGTATTTT. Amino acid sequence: CSAEGTGPDTQYF.

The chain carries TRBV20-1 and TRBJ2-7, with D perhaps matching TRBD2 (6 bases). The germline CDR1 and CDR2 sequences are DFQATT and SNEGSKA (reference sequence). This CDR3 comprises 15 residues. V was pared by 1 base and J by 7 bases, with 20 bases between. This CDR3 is CSARGGNSGYNEQYF. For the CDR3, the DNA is TGCAGTGCTAGAGGGGGGAATAGCGGATACAATGAGCAGTACTTC.

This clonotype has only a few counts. The CDR3 protein is CSVVLRGASGANVLTF. CDR3 nucleotides: TGCAGCGTTGTACTGAGAGGAGCCTCTGGGGCCAACGTCCTGACTTTC. V gene TRBV29-1 combines with J gene TRBJ2-6; no reliable D call. CDR3 length: 16 amino acids. V was pared by 4 bases and J by 0 bases, with 13 bases between. In germline, CDR1 is SQVTM, CDR2 ANQGSEA. The full variable domain, rest sourced from reference TRBV29-1 and TRBJ2-6, is SAVISQKPSRDICQRGTSLTIQCQVDSQVTMMFWYRQQPGQSLTLIATANQGSEATYESGFVIDKFPISRPNLTFSTLTVSNMSPEDSSIYLCSVVLRGASGANVLTFGAGSRLTVL.

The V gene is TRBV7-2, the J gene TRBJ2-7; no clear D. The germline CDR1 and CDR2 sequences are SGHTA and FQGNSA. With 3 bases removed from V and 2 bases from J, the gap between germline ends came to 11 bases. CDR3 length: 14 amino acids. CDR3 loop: CASSFQYGTYEQYF. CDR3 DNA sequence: TGTGCCAGCAGCTTCCAGTACGGAACCTACGAGCAGTACTTC.

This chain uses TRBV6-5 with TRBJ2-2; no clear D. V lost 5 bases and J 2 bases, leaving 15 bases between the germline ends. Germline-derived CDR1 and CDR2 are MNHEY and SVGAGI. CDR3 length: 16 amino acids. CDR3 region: CASSLTPDGNTGELFF. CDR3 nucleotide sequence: TGTGCCAGCAGTCTTACTCCCGACGGAAACACCGGGGAGCTGTTTTTT.

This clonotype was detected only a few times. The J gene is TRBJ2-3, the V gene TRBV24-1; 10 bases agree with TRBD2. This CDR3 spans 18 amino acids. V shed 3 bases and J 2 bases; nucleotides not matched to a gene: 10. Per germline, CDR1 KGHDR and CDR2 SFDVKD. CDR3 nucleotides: TGTGCCACCAGTGATCTACCCGGACTAGCGGATAACACAGATACGCAGTATTTT. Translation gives CATSDLPGLADNTDTQYF.

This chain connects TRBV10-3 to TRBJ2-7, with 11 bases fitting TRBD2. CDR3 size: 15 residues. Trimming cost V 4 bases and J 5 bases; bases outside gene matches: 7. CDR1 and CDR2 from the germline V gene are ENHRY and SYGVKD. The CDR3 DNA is TGTGCCATCAGTGGACTAGCGGGATTTTCGGACGAGCAGTACTTC. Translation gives CAISGLAGFSDEQYF.

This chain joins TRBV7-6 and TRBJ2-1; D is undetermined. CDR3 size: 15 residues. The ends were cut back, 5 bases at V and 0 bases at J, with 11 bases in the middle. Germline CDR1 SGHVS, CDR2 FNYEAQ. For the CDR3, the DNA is TGTGCCAGCAGCCCCACCCGATACTCCTACAATGAGCAGTTCTTC. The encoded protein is CASSPTRYSYNEQFF.

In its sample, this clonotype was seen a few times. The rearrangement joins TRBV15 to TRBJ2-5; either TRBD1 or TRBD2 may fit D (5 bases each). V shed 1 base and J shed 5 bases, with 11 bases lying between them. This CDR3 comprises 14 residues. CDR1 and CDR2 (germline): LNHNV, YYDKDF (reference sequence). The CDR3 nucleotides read TGTGCCACCAGCAGAGGGGGGTTCGTGGAGACCCAGTACTTC. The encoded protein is CATSRGGFVETQYF.

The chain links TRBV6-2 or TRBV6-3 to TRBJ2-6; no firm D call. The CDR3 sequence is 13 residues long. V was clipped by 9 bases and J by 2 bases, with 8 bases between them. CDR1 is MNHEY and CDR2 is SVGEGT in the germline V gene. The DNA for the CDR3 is TGTGCCAGTACGGGCCCTGGGGCCAACGTCCTGACTTTC. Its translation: CASTGPGANVLTF.

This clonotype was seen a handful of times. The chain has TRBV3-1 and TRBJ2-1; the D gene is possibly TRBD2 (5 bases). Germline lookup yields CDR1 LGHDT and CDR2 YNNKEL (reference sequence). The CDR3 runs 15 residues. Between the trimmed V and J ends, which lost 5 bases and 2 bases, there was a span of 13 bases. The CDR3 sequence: CASSFEVGAYNEQFF. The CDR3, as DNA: TGTGCCAGCAGCTTCGAAGTGGGAGCCTACAATGAGCAGTTCTTC.

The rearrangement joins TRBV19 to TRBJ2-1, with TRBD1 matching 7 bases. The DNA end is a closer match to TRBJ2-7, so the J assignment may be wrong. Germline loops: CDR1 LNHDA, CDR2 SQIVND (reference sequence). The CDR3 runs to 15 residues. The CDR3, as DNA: TGTGCCAGTAGTATTTGGCAGGGGGTCTACAATGAGCAGTACTTC. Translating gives CASSIWQGVYNEQYF.

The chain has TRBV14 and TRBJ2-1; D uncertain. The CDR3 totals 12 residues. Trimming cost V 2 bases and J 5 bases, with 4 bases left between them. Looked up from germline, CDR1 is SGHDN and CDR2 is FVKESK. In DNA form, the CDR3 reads TGTGCCAGCAGCCAACAAGACAATGAGCAGTTCTTC. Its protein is CASSQQDNEQFF.

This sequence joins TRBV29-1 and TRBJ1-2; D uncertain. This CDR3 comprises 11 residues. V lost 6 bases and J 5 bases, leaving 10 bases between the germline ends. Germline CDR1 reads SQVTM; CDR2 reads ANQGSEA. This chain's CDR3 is CSVLADYGYTF. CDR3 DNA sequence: TGCAGCGTCCTGGCCGATTATGGCTACACCTTC.